This T cell receptor (beta chain) was retrieved from a study of long-term antiretroviral therapy in people with HIV. Findings of the study overall: Diversity rose after ART but stayed below transplant donor controls. Gathering of blood took place between about 2003 and 2018, possibly under older ART regimens.

To note about this clone: Its antigen is undetermined.

An immunoSEQ assay, version v3.0, was performed at survey level. For every sample, sequencing targeted about 40,000-50,000 T-cell genomes. The repertoire was sequenced with immunoSEQ multiplex PCR; TCRdb's copy has only in-frame clones and lacks some. The sample lists about 38,000 clones; roughly 80% were seen once. From each donor, at least one pre-ART PBMC sample and at least two post-ART PBMC samples were obtained. CDR1 is SGDLS and CDR2 is YYNGEE in the germline V gene. With V trimmed by 3 bases and J by 2 bases, 5 bases remained unmatched. The CDR3 is 14 amino acids. The sequence was collected from a man younger than 35 with HIV. This sample comprised unsorted PBMCs, obtained 1.5 years after starting antiretroviral therapy. The rearrangement links TRBV9 to TRBJ2-7; TRBD1 matches at 7 bases. The CDR3, as DNA: TGTGCCAGCAGCGCGACGGGACAGACCTACGAGCAGTACTTC. Its protein product is CASSATGQTYEQYF.